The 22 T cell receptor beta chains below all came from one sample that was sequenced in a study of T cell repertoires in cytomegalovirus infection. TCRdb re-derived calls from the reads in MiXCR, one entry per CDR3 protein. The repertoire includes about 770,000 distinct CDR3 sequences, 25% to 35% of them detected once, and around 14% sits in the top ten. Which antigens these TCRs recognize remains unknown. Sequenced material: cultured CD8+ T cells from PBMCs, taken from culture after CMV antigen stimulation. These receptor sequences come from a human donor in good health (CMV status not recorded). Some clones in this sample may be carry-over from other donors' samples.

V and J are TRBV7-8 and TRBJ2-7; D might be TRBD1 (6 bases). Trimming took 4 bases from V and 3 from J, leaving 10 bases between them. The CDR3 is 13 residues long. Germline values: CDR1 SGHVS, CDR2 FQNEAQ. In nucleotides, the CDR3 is TGTGCCAGCAGCTCCTACAGGGACTACGAGCAGTACGTC. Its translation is CASSSYRDYEQYV.

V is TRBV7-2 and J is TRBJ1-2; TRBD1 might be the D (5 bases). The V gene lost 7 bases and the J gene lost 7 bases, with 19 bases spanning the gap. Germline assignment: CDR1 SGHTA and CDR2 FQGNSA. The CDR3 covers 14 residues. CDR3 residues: CASTPSPQGGGYTF. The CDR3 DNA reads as TGTGCCAGCACCCCTTCCCCCCAGGGAGGTGGCTACACCTTC.

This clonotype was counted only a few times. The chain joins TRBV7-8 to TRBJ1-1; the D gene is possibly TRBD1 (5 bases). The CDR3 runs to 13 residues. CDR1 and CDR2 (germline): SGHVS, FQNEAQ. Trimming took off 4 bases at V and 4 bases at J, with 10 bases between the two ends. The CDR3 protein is CASSWAGTTEAFF. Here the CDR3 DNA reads TGTGCCAGCAGCTGGGCAGGGACCACTGAAGCTTTCTTT.

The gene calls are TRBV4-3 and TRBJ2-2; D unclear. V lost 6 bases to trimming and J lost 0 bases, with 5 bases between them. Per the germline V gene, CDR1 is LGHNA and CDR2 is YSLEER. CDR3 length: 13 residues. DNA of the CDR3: TGCGCCAGCAGTCACACGAACACCGGGGAGCTGTTTTTT. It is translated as CASSHTNTGELFF.

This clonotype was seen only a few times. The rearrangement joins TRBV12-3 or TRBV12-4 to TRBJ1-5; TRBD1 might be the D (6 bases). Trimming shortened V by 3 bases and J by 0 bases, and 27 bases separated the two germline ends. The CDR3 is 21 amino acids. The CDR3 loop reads CASSFLLVGFKGGNSNQPQHF. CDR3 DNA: TGTGCCAGCAGTTTCCTCTTAGTAGGGTTTAAAGGGGGTAATAGCAATCAGCCCCAGCATTTT.

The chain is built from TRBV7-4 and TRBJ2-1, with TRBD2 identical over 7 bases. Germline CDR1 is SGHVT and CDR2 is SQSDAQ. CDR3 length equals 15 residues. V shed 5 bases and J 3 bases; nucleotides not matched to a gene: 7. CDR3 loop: CASSPTGGGYNEQFF. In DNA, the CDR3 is TGTGCCAGCAGCCCGACGGGGGGAGGCTACAATGAGCAGTTCTTC.

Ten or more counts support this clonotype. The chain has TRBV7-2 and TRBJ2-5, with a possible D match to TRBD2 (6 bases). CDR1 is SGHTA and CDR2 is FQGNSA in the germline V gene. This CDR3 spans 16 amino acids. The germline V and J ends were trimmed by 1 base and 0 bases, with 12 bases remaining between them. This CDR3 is CASSLDGRGYQETQYF. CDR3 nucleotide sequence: TGTGCCAGCAGCTTAGACGGACGGGGGTACCAAGAGACCCAGTACTTC.

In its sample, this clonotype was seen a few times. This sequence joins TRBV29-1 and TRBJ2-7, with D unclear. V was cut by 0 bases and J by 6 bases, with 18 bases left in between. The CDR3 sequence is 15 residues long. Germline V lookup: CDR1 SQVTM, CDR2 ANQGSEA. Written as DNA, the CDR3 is TGCAGCGTTGAAGATACCCGAGGCCCCTCCGGCGAGCAGTACTTC. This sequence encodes CSVEDTRGPSGEQYF.

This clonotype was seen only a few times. CDR3 residues: CASSQDGGGTSSYNEQFF. As DNA, the CDR3 is TGTGCCAGCAGCCAAGACGGGGGGGGAACCAGCTCCTACAATGAGCAGTTCTTC. The rearrangement links TRBV4-2 to TRBJ2-1; 8 bases agree with TRBD2. Trimming removed 0 bases from V and 0 bases from J; junction bases left unmatched: 7. The V gene's germline CDR1 is LGHNA and CDR2 YNFKEQ. The CDR3 is 18 residues long.

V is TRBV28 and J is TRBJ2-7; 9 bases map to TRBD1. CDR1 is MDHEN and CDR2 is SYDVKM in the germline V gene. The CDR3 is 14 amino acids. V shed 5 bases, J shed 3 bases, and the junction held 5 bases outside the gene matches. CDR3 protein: CASSPRTGVYEQYV. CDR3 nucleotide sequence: TGTGCCAGCAGTCCGCGGACAGGGGTCTACGAGCAGTACGTC.

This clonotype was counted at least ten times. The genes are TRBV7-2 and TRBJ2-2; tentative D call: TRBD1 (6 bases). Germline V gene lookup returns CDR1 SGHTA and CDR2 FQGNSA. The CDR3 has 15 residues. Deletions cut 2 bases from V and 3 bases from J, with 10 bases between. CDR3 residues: CASSLRQDYTGELFF. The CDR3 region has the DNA TGTGCCAGCAGCTTACGACAGGATTACACCGGGGAGCTGTTTTTT. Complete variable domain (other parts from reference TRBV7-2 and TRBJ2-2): GAGVSQSPSNKVTEKGKDVELRCDPISGHTALYWYRQSLGQGLEFLIYFQGNSAPDKSGLPSDRFSAERTGGSVSTLTIQRTQQEDSAVYLCASSLRQDYTGELFFGEGSRLTVL.

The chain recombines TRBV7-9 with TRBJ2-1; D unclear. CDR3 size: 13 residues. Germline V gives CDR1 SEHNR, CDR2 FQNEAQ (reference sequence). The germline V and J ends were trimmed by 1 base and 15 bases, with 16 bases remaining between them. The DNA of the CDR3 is TGTGCCAGCAGCTTAGACGGCAAAGCAGGTCCGTTCTTC. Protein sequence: CASSLDGKAGPFF.

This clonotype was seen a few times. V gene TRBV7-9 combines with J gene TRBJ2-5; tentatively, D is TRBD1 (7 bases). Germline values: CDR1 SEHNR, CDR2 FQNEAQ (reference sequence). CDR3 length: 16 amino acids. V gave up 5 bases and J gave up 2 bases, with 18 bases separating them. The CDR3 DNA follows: TGTGCCAGCAGCCCCAGGGGGGAACGCTTACAAGAGACCCAGTACTTC. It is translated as CASSPRGERLQETQYF. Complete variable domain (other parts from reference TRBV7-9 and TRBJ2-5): DTGVSQNPRHKITKRGQNVTFRCDPISEHNRLYWYRQTLGQGPEFLTYFQNEAQLEKSRLLSDRFSAERPKGSFSTLEIQRTEQGDSAMYLCASSPRGERLQETQYFGPGTRLLVL.

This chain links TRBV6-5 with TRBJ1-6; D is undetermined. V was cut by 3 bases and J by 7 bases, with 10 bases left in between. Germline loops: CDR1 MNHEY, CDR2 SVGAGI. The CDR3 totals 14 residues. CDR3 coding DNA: TGTGCCAGCAGTTATAGGCACAACAATTCACCCCTCCACTTT. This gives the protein CASSYRHNNSPLHF.

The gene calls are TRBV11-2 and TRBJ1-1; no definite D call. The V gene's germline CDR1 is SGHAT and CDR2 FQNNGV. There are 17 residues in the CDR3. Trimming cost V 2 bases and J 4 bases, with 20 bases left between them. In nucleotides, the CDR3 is TGTGCCAGCAGCTTATGGAAGGGCCCCGACGAGGGCACTGAAGCTTTCTTT. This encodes CASSLWKGPDEGTEAFF.

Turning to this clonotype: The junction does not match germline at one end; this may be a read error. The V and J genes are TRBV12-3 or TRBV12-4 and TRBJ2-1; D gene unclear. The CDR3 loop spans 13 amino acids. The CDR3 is CASTLDGYNGQFF. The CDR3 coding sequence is TGTGCCAGCACCCTGGACGGTTACAATGGGCAGTTCTTC.

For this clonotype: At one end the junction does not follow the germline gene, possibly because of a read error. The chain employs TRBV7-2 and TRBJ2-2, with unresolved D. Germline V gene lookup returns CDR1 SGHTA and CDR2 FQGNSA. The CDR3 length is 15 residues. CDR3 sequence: CASSCDFSNTGELFF. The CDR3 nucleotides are TGTGCCAGCAGCTGTGACTTTTCGAACACTGGGGAGCTGTTTTTT.

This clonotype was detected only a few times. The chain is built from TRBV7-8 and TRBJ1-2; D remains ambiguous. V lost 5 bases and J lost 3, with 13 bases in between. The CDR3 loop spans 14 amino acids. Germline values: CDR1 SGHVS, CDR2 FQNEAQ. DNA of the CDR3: TGTGCCAGCAGCATAGGAACGGGTGACTATGGCTACACCTTC. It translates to CASSIGTGDYGYTF.

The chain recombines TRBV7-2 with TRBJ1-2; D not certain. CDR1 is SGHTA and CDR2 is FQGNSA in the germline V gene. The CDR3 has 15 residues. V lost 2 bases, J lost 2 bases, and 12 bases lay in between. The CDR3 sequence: CASSLTLEINYGYTF. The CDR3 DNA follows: TGTGCCAGCAGCTTAACATTGGAGATAAACTATGGCTACACCTTC.

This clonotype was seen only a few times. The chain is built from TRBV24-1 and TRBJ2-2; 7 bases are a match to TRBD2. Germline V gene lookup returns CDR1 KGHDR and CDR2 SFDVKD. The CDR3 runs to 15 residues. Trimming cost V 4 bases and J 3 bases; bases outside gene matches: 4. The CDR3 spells CATSEPSGYTGELFF. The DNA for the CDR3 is TGTGCCACCAGTGAGCCTAGCGGATACACCGGGGAGCTGTTTTTT.

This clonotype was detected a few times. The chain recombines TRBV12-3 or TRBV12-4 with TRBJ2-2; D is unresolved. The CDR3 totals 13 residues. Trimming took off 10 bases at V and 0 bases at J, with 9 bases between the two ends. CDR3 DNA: TGTGCCATTCTCGACCCGAACACCGGGGAGCTGTTTTTT. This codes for CAILDPNTGELFF.

The CDR3 protein is CATSDGGQNQPQHF. CDR3 nucleotide sequence: TGTGCCACCAGTGATGGGGGACAAAATCAGCCCCAGCATTTT. V is TRBV24-1 and J is TRBJ1-5; D might be TRBD1 (6 bases). From germline, CDR1 is KGHDR and CDR2 SFDVKD. The CDR3 sequence is 14 residues long. V lost 3 bases, J lost 4 bases, and 9 bases lay in between.